The 16 T cell receptor beta chains listed next were all sequenced from one sample in a study of OX40 agonist ivuxolimab in advanced cancers. The data were produced by immunoSEQ multiplex PCR, yet TCRdb's version contains in-frame clones alone and is incomplete. Among about 34,000 clones listed, 80% to 95% were seen once. The sequenced sample was CD4+ or CD8+ T cells sorted from blood, obtained in a trial of the OX40 agonist ivuxolimab. These receptors were obtained from an adult with an advanced solid tumor such as melanoma, head and neck, liver or kidney cancer.

This clone has just one count. The chain uses TRBV10-3 and TRBJ2-1; D call uncertain. V lost 5 bases and J lost 4, with 3 bases in between. Germline CDR1 ENHRY, CDR2 SYGVKD. This CDR3 is 11 amino acids long. CDR3: CAISNYNEQFF. In nucleotides, the CDR3 is TGTGCCATCAGTAATTACAATGAGCAGTTCTTC.

CDR3 sequence reads: CASSLQGEPLYGYTF. The CDR3, as DNA: TGTGCCAGCAGCCTTCAGGGGGAGCCTCTCTATGGCTACACCTTC. This rearrangement joins TRBV7-2 to TRBJ1-2; 7 nucleotides agree with TRBD1. J was trimmed by 4 bases and V by 5 bases; bases with no gene match: 10. CDR3 length equals 15 residues. CDR1 is SGHTA, CDR2 FQGNSA, per germline.

This sequence joins TRBV18 and TRBJ1-1; 7 nucleotides line up with TRBD1. The CDR3 length is 13 residues. The V gene end was trimmed by 1 base and the J gene end by 10 bases; junction bases not matched to a gene: 6. In germline, CDR1 is KGHSH, CDR2 LQKENI. The CDR3 DNA sequence: TGTGCCAGCTCACCACGCGACAGGGATTTAGCTTTCTTT. Protein product: CASSPRDRDLAFF.

This clone was observed once. The rearrangement links TRBV30 to TRBJ2-7, with 11 bases matching TRBD2. The V segment lost 8 bases and the J segment 3 bases; nucleotides outside the gene matches: 6. The CDR3 runs 13 residues. From germline, CDR1 is GTSNPN and CDR2 SVGIG (reference sequence). CDR3 in amino acids: CARSSGRDYEQYF. The CDR3, as DNA: TGTGCCAGAAGTAGCGGGAGGGACTACGAGCAGTACTTC.

V and J are TRBV30 and TRBJ2-1, with unresolved D. Trimming took 8 bases from V and 4 from J, leaving 15 bases between them. CDR1 GTSNPN and CDR2 SVGIG come from the germline V gene (reference sequence). The CDR3 runs 13 residues. CDR3 protein: CATTSGFYNEQFF. CDR3 coding DNA: TGTGCCACTACCTCGGGTTTTTACAATGAGCAGTTCTTC.

V gene TRBV1 combines with J gene TRBJ2-1; the tabulated D call, TRBD2, remains unverified against the DNA. TRBV1 is assigned pseudogene status. The CDR3 is 17 amino acids. This CDR3 is CTSSHDPARLADNEQFF. The CDR3 DNA sequence: TGCACCAGCAGCCATGACCCGGCTAGACTAGCGGACAATGAGCAGTTCTTC.

This sequence joins TRBV28 and TRBJ1-4; possible D gene TRBD1, 6 bases. CDR1 is MDHEN, CDR2 SYDVKM, per germline. This CDR3 contains 15 residues. With 6 bases removed from V and 3 bases from J, the gap between germline ends came to 14 bases. Here the CDR3 reads CASRSGVGANEKLFF. The DNA of the CDR3 is TGTGCCAGCAGGTCAGGGGTCGGGGCTAATGAAAAACTGTTTTTT.

The rearrangement links TRBV7-2 to TRBJ1-1; D unclear. The V gene lost 3 bases and the J gene lost 3 bases, with 8 bases spanning the gap. The CDR3 extends over 13 amino acids. Germline values: CDR1 SGHTA, CDR2 FQGNSA. Here the CDR3 reads CASSFTAYTEAFF. CDR3 nucleotide sequence: TGTGCCAGCAGCTTTACAGCTTACACTGAAGCTTTCTTT.

The V and J genes are TRBV6-1 and TRBJ2-1; D is uncertain. Trimming stripped 5 bases from V and 0 bases from J, with 8 bases between. Looked up from germline, CDR1 is MNHNS and CDR2 is SASEGT. CDR3 length: 14 amino acids. The CDR3 sequence is CASSSLSSYNEQFF. Written as DNA, the CDR3 is TGTGCCAGCAGTAGCCTGAGCTCCTACAATGAGCAGTTCTTC.

This chain uses TRBV2 with TRBJ1-1; TRBD1 aligns across 7 bases. V shed 5 bases and J 5 bases; nucleotides not matched to a gene: 8. The length of the CDR3 is 14 residues. Germline V gene lookup returns CDR1 SNHLY and CDR2 FYNNEI. CDR3 loop: CASSPRGDETEAFF. Here the CDR3 DNA reads TGTGCCAGCAGTCCCAGGGGGGATGAGACTGAAGCTTTCTTT.

V and J are TRBV29-1 and TRBJ2-2; 9 bases are shared with TRBD1. Germline values: CDR1 SQVTM, CDR2 ANQGSEA. The length of the CDR3 is 16 residues. Trimming at V came to 6 bases and at J to 8 bases, leaving 16 bases not matched to a gene. The CDR3 bases are TGCAGCGTGGACCCCGGGACAGGGACCCTCGGGGGGGAGCTGTTTTTT. Its translation: CSVDPGTGTLGGELFF.

The chain is built from TRBV2 and TRBJ2-5; D is ambiguous. The CDR3 has 13 residues. V was shortened by 2 bases and J by 4 bases, with 8 bases between the two germline ends. Germline V gene lookup returns CDR1 SNHLY and CDR2 FYNNEI. CDR3 loop: CASSELAGETQYF. The CDR3 nucleotides read TGTGCCAGCAGTGAACTCGCTGGAGAGACCCAGTACTTC.

The gene calls are TRBV19 and TRBJ1-1; D gene uncertain. Trimming removed 1 base from V and 1 base from J, with 7 bases in between. The CDR3 sequence is 14 residues long. Germline CDR1 LNHDA, CDR2 SQIVND (reference sequence). The DNA for the CDR3 is TGTGCCAGTAGTATAGGGGCGGCGAACACTGAAGCTTTCTTT. Translation: CASSIGAANTEAFF.

V usage is TRBV2 and J usage is TRBJ2-7, with 7 bases fitting TRBD1. Germline V gene data show CDR1 as SNHLY and CDR2 as FYNNEI. V shed 6 bases and J 6 bases; nucleotides not matched to a gene: 8. CDR3 size: 13 residues. The CDR3 is CASSRDSVGEQYF. The CDR3 DNA follows: TGTGCCAGCAGCCGGGACAGCGTTGGCGAGCAGTACTTC.

The V call is TRBV2, the J call TRBJ2-3; the D gene is possibly TRBD1 (6 bases). Germline CDR1 SNHLY, CDR2 FYNNEI. The CDR3 is made up of 14 amino acids. The V gene lost 6 bases and the J gene lost 1 base, with 11 bases spanning the gap. The chain's CDR3 is CASSPGHGTDTQYF. Written as DNA, the CDR3 is TGTGCCAGCAGCCCGGGACATGGCACAGATACGCAGTATTTT.

The V gene is TRBV7-6, the J gene TRBJ2-3; 8 bases are a match to TRBD2. The CDR3 has 15 residues. V trimming: 5 bases; J trimming: 5 bases; junction bases outside the gene matches: 9. Germline V CDR1 and CDR2: SGHVS, FNYEAQ. In nucleotides, the CDR3 is TGTGCCAGCAGCCCAAGGGCGGGGGGCAAAGATACGCAGTATTTT. Protein sequence: CASSPRAGGKDTQYF.